Listed here are 29 T cell receptor beta chains from one sample, sequenced in a study of tumor-infiltrating lymphocytes in primary liver carcinoma. cDNA specific to TCR beta was made from roughly 500 ng of total RNA, with a constant-region primer employed for priming. Three-round nested multiplex PCR performed with slightly modified ARM-PCR produced the TCR beta libraries. Researchers ran the first two PCR rounds for roughly 10 cycles each with TRBV1-TRBV30 forward primers and a C-beta reverse primer. TCRdb passed the multiplex PCR reads through MiXCR, listing each CDR3 protein once. Altogether 250,000 to 350,000 distinct CDR3 sequences are present, almost 60% being singletons, with the ten largest covering around 15%. It was unsorted whole blood that yielded blood RNA, and germline DNA was also extracted. Sequenced material: peripheral blood. The receptors were sampled from a woman aged 25 to 39 with primary liver carcinoma and hepatitis B virus infection.

This clonotype has only a few counts. The CDR3, as DNA: TGTGCCAGCAGTTCCTCAACGACAGGGTTCAGATTCAATGAGCAGTTCTTC. Translation: CASSSSTTGFRFNEQFF. The chain couples TRBV6-6 to TRBJ2-1; 7 bases line up with TRBD1. After removal of 4 bases from V and 6 bases from J, the junction contained 15 bases not matched to a gene. The CDR3 loop spans 17 amino acids. Germline V lookup: CDR1 MNHNY, CDR2 SVGAGI (reference sequence).

This clonotype showed up just a few times. V usage is TRBV30 and J usage is TRBJ1-5; D is uncertain. The CDR3 runs 15 residues. V lost 2 bases and J lost 1, with 12 bases in between. Germline CDR1 and CDR2: GTSNPN and SVGIG (reference sequence). CDR3 sequence (DNA): TGTGCCTGGAGTCCAGGAGATTACAGCAATCAGCCCCAGCATTTT. Its translation is CAWSPGDYSNQPQHF.

The J gene is TRBJ2-7, the V gene TRBV5-5; possible D gene TRBD2, 6 bases. This CDR3 is 15 amino acids long. The ends were cut back, 5 bases at V and 2 bases at J, with 17 bases in the middle. Germline V lookup: CDR1 SGHKS, CDR2 YYEKEE (reference sequence). This CDR3 reads CASRRDWDGAYEQYF. The CDR3 nucleotides read TGTGCCAGCAGGCGGGACTGGGATGGGGCCTACGAGCAGTACTTC.

This clonotype was picked up many times. The chain couples TRBV4-3 to TRBJ2-1; D may be TRBD1 (5 bases). The CDR3 is 14 amino acids. V was shortened by 3 bases and J by 8 bases, with 14 bases between the two germline ends. Looked up from germline, CDR1 is LGHNA and CDR2 is YSLEER. This chain's CDR3 is CASSHLKGKDEQFF. In DNA, the CDR3 is TGCGCCAGCAGCCACCTAAAGGGGAAGGATGAGCAGTTCTTC.

Turning to this clonotype: The junction does not match germline at one end; this may be a read error. The chain uses TRBV11-2 and TRBJ2-2; 8 bases line up with TRBD2. The CDR3 length is 16 residues. The germline V gene has CDR1 SGHAT and CDR2 FQNNGV. The CDR3 region is CASSLEGSGIDGELFF. In nucleotides, the CDR3 is TGTGCCAGTAGCTTAGAGGGTAGCGGGATTGACGGGGAGCTGTTTTTT.

The table lists this clonotype with many counts. This chain connects TRBV29-1 to TRBJ2-1; D remains unclear. Between the trimmed V and J ends, which lost 4 bases and 5 bases, there was a span of 24 bases. The CDR3 consists of 17 residues. CDR1 and CDR2 (germline): SQVTM, ANQGSEA. The CDR3 sequence: CSVALVYPSSLNNEQFF. The CDR3 bases are TGCAGCGTTGCCCTTGTGTACCCTTCCTCACTGAACAATGAGCAGTTCTTC.

This chain joins TRBV5-5 and TRBJ1-2; D uncertain. This CDR3 is 15 amino acids long. Per germline, CDR1 SGHKS and CDR2 YYEKEE (reference sequence). Trimming took off 5 bases at V and 3 bases at J, with 17 bases between the two ends. The CDR3 region has the DNA TGTGCCAGCAGTCTTGATTTGCCCGCCCACTATGGCTACACCTTC. It specifies CASSLDLPAHYGYTF.

A remark on this clonotype: No conserved phenylalanine or tryptophan ends this CDR3, so it is likely a read error. The V call is TRBV4-2, the J call TRBJ2-1; 13 bases are shared with TRBD2. CDR1 and CDR2 from the germline V gene are LGHNA and YNFKEQ. The length of the CDR3 is 16 residues. The CDR3 DNA sequence: TGTGCCAGTAGCCATCCTGGACTAGCGGGAGACTTTGAGCAGTTCTCC. Protein sequence: CASSHPGLAGDFEQFS.

Remarks on this clonotype: A clone one base away is much larger, so this may be a read error. V gene TRBV6-2 or TRBV6-3 combines with J gene TRBJ1-5; D is uncertain. Germline loops: CDR1 MNHEY, CDR2 SVGEGT. Deletions cut 2 bases from V and 9 bases from J, with 14 bases between. This CDR3 region has 14 residues. The CDR3 sequence is CASSYRRESPPQHF. CDR3 nucleotides: TGTGCCAGCAGTTACCGCCGGGAGAGTCCGCCCCAGCATTTT.

The sample holds one count of this clonotype. The chain employs TRBV29-1 and TRBJ1-2; D unclear. The CDR3 totals 13 residues. Germline values: CDR1 SQVTM, CDR2 ANQGSEA. V was cut by 4 bases and J by 1 base, with 10 bases left in between. Here the CDR3 DNA reads TGCAGCGTTGCTCCCGGGATTAACTATGGCTACACCTTC. Translating gives CSVAPGINYGYTF.

This clonotype occurred a few times. The chain uses TRBV13 and TRBJ2-7; 9 nucleotides match TRBD1. CDR3 length: 16 residues. Per germline, CDR1 PRHDT and CDR2 FYEKMQ (reference sequence). V was pared by 6 bases and J by 1 base, with 10 bases of the junction left unmatched. The CDR3 DNA follows: TGTGCCAGCAGTAACAATCCCGGGACAGGGTCCTACGAGCAGTACTTC. Amino acids: CASSNNPGTGSYEQYF.

Comment on this clonotype: The missing conserved phenylalanine or tryptophan at the end of this CDR3 makes a read error likely. J is TRBJ2-3 and V is TRBV29-1; D gene uncertain. CDR1 and CDR2 from the germline V gene are SQVTM and ANQGSEA. The CDR3 runs 12 residues. The V end was cut by 6 bases, the J end by 1 base, with 8 bases between. CDR3 nucleotide sequence: TGCAGCGTCGGCCTAGGCACAGATACGCAGTATTGT. Encoded protein: CSVGLGTDTQYC.

Remarks on this clonotype: A junction end diverges from the germline sequence, so it may reflect a read error. This chain links TRBV10-2 with TRBJ2-7; perhaps TRBD1 as D (6 bases). The CDR3 is made up of 14 amino acids. Germline loops: CDR1 WSHSY, CDR2 SAAADI. The CDR3 reads CASRRTANYYEQYF. The CDR3 DNA sequence: TGCGCAAGCAGAAGGACAGCCAATTACTACGAGCAGTACTTC.

Note on this clonotype: This may arise from a read error, as a much more abundant clone is one base away. This sequence joins TRBV4-3 and TRBJ2-3; weak D call: TRBD2 (5 bases). The germline V gene encodes CDR1 LGHNA and CDR2 YSLEER. This CDR3 contains 15 residues. CDR3 sequence (DNA): TGCGCCAGCAGCCAAGATATTGGTTGGGGAGATATGCAGTATTTT. Translation gives CASSQDIGWGDMQYF.

This clonotype was seen a few times. The V call is TRBV29-1, the J call TRBJ2-5, with TRBD1 matching over 7 bases. Germline V CDR1 and CDR2: SQVTM, ANQGSEA. This CDR3 has 13 residues. Trimming removed 3 bases from V and 1 base from J; junction bases left unmatched: 2. This chain's CDR3 is CSVERDSQETQYF. CDR3 in DNA: TGCAGCGTTGAGAGGGACAGCCAAGAGACCCAGTACTTC.

On this clonotype itself: This could be a read error, since a much larger clone is one nucleotide away. V and J are TRBV12-3 or TRBV12-4 and TRBJ1-3, with D possibly TRBD1 on 5 matching bases. The CDR3 has 15 amino acids. V dropped 7 bases and J dropped 3 bases, with 16 bases sitting between them. CDR3 residues: CASNAWGGRGNTIYF. The CDR3 coding sequence is TGTGCCAGCAATGCCTGGGGGGGACGTGGAAACACCATATATTTT.

This clonotype turned up a few times. The chain employs TRBV4-1 and TRBJ2-3; no definite D call. This CDR3 region has 15 residues. Germline V lookup: CDR1 MGHRA, CDR2 YSYEKL. V was pared by 1 base and J by 3 bases, with 11 bases between. The CDR3 nucleotides are TGCGCCAGCAGCCAAGGTGGTCCGAGGACAGATACGCAGTATTTT. Translated, it gives CASSQGGPRTDTQYF.

V is TRBV6-6 and J is TRBJ2-3; D may be TRBD1 (5 bases). CDR1 is MNHNY and CDR2 is SVGAGI in the germline V gene (reference sequence). This CDR3 comprises 12 residues. V was clipped by 3 bases and J by 10 bases, with 11 bases between them. Written as DNA, the CDR3 is TGTGCCAGCAGTTATGATGGGGCCGCGCAGTATTTT. Translated: CASSYDGAAQYF.

This sequence joins TRBV29-1 and TRBJ2-3, with a tentative D call TRBD1 (5 bases). The length of the CDR3 is 14 residues. The germline V gene encodes CDR1 SQVTM and CDR2 ANQGSEA. CDR3 nucleotides: TGCATCGTAGTATATTGGGGCGGCGCAGATACGCAGTATTTT. It yields the protein CIVVYWGGADTQYF.

Worth noting for this clonotype: A read error is possible here, since a much larger clone lies one base away. This CDR3 reads CASGFKGTSDGELSF. The CDR3 nucleotides are TGCGCCAGCGGATTCAAAGGGACTTCAGACGGGGAGCTGTCTTTT. J is TRBJ2-2 and V is TRBV4-3; D might be TRBD2 (6 bases). In germline, CDR1 is LGHNA, CDR2 YSLEER. This CDR3 spans 15 amino acids.

Regarding this clonotype: Sequence at one end of the junction differs from germline and may be a read error. CDR3 bases: TGCACCAGCAGCCAAGACGGAAACGGTAACTATGGCTACACCTTC. The encoded protein is CTSSQDGNGNYGYTF. The chain employs TRBV4-3 and TRBJ1-2; D unresolved. The CDR3 runs to 15 residues. Germline loops: CDR1 LGHNA, CDR2 YSLEER.

In nucleotides, the CDR3 is TGTGCCAGTAACCAAGATCCAGGGGGGCGCTTGGATGGCTACACCTTC. It yields the protein CASNQDPGGRLDGYTF. The chain links TRBV14 to TRBJ1-2; 7 bases align to TRBD1. V trimming: 9 bases; J trimming: 6 bases; junction bases outside the gene matches: 19. The CDR3 consists of 16 residues. Germline assignment: CDR1 SGHDN and CDR2 FVKESK. The variable domain in full, completed from reference TRBV14 and TRBJ1-2, reads EAGVTQFPSHSVIEKGQTVTLRCDPISGHDNLYWYRRVMGKEIKFLLHFVKESKQDESGMPNNRFLAERTGGTYSTLKVQPAELEDSGVYFCASNQDPGGRLDGYTFGSGTRLTVV.

Comment on this clonotype: One end of the junction varies from germline; a read error may be responsible. The rearrangement uses TRBV5-1 and TRBJ1-5; D gene uncertain. The CDR3 is 9 residues long. CDR1 and CDR2 from the germline V gene are SGHRS and YFSETQ. This CDR3 is CASSTLTDF. As DNA, the CDR3 is TGCGCCAGCAGCACGTTGACGGATTTT.

Comment on this clonotype: One base away lies a much larger clone, so this may be a sequencing read error. The chain carries TRBV6-1 and TRBJ2-3; the match to TRBD1 covers 7 bases. This CDR3 contains 15 residues. Germline CDR1 reads MNHNS; CDR2 reads SASEGT. In nucleotides, the CDR3 is TGTGCCAGCAGTGAGGCCGGGAAAGGGACAGATGCGCAGTATTTT. Protein sequence: CASSEAGKGTDAQYF.

On this clonotype: The junction differs from germline at one of its ends, possibly a read error. The rearrangement links TRBV11-2 to TRBJ2-1; D might be TRBD2 (6 bases). The CDR3 consists of 15 residues. Germline CDR1 SGHAT, CDR2 FQNNGV. The CDR3 coding sequence is TGTACCAGCAGCTTCAGGCCAGCGGGCACCAATGAGCAGTTCTTC. Amino acid sequence: CTSSFRPAGTNEQFF.

This clonotype was seen at least ten times. The chain is built from TRBV29-1 and TRBJ2-7; weak D call: TRBD2 (5 bases). This CDR3 is 14 amino acids long. Trimming pared 1 base from V and 6 bases from J, leaving 16 bases between. Per the germline V gene, CDR1 is SQVTM and CDR2 is ANQGSEA. For the CDR3, the DNA is TGCAGCGTTGAAGTGATCGGACTCTCCGCCGAGCAGTACTTC. It yields the protein CSVEVIGLSAEQYF.

The rearrangement uses TRBV5-1 and TRBJ2-3; D is possibly TRBD1 (5 bases). CDR3 length: 17 residues. Germline CDR1 reads SGHRS; CDR2 reads YFSETQ. The V end was cut by 2 bases, the J end by 5 bases, with 21 bases between. The CDR3 spells CASSLGVQGLFIDTQYF. The DNA for the CDR3 is TGCGCCAGCAGCTTAGGCGTGCAGGGTCTCTTCATAGATACGCAGTATTTT.

V and J are TRBV7-9 and TRBJ1-5; 7 bases are shared with TRBD1. The germline V gene encodes CDR1 SEHNR and CDR2 FQNEAQ (reference sequence). J gave up 11 bases and V 4 bases, and 14 bases lay outside the gene matches. The CDR3 has 15 residues. The CDR3 DNA is TGTGCCAGCAGCTCCCACACAGGGGCCTCGTCGACCCAGCATTTT. Encoded protein: CASSSHTGASSTQHF.

The rearrangement joins TRBV19 to TRBJ2-7, with D possibly TRBD1 on 5 matching bases. The CDR3 spans 13 residues. V dropped 3 bases and J dropped 7 bases, with 13 bases sitting between them. Per germline, CDR1 LNHDA and CDR2 SQIVND (reference sequence). This CDR3 is CASSMGQGSEQYF. CDR3 bases: TGTGCCAGTAGTATGGGCCAGGGCAGTGAGCAGTACTTC.